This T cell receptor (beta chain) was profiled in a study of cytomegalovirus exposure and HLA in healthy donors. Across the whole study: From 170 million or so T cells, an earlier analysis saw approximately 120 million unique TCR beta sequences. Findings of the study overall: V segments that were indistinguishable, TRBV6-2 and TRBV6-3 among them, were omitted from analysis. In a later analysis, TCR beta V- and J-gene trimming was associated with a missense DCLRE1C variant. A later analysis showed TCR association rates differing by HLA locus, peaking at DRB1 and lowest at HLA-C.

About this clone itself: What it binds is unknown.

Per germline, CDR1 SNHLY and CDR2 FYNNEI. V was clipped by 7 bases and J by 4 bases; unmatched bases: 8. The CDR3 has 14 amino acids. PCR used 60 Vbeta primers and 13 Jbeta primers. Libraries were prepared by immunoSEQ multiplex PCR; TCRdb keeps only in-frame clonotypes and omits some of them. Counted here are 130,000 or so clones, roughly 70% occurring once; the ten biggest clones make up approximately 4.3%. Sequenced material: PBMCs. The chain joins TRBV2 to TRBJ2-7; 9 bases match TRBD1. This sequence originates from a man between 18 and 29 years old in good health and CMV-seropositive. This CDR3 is CASMRGTGWYEQYF. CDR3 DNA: TGTGCCAGCATGAGGGGGACAGGGTGGTACGAGCAGTACTTC.